This T cell receptor beta chain was profiled in a study of blood T cells in healthy people across ages. A remark on this clonotype: Its target is unknown.

PBMCs, at least 6.5 million per sample, were isolated. The V end was cut by 2 bases, the J end by 1 base, with 6 bases between. CDR1 is SGHVS and CDR2 is FQNEAQ in the germline V gene. CDR3 length: 14 residues. Together with a sample-barcoded 5' primer, a J-beta primer mix was included in a second PCR lasting about 7 to 11 cycles. TCRdb ran MiXCR on the 5' RACE reads and lists one entry per CDR3 protein. The sample holds 1.6 million or so distinct CDR3 sequences, about 35% seen once. The study, taken as a whole, reports: Comparison with aged donors showed that long-lived donors had more naive CD4+ cells and higher diversity. The diversity estimates, figures obtained from one million T cells, were considered underestimates.

The material sequenced was blood. The chain links TRBV7-8 to TRBJ2-1, with a tentative D call TRBD2 (6 bases). The source of this sequence is a woman in her 30s in good health. CDR3 DNA sequence: TGTGCCAGCAGCTTACTAGCGTCCTACAATGAGCAGTTCTTC. Residues: CASSLLASYNEQFF.